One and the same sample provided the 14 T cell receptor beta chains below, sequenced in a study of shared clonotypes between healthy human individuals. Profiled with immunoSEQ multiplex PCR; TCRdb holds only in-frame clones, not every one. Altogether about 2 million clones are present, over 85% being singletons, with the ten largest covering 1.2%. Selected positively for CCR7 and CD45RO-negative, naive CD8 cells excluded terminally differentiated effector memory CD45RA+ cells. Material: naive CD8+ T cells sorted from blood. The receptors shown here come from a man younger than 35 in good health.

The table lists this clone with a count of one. The CDR3 region has the DNA TGCGCCAGCAGCCTCCGGACAGCGACGACAGATACGCAGTATTTT. Protein product: CASSLRTATTDTQYF. This chain connects TRBV5-1 to TRBJ2-3; maybe TRBD1 (6 bases). This CDR3 has 15 amino acids. Germline CDR1 is SGHRS and CDR2 is YFSETQ. V lost 4 bases and J lost 3, with 15 bases in between.

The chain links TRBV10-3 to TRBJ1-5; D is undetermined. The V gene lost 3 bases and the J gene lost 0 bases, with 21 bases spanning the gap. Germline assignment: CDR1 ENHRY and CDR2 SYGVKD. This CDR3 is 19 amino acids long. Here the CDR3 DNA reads TGTGCCATCAGTGATGATGCCTCAGGATCTTCATATAGCAATCAGCCCCAGCATTTT. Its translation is CAISDDASGSSYSNQPQHF.

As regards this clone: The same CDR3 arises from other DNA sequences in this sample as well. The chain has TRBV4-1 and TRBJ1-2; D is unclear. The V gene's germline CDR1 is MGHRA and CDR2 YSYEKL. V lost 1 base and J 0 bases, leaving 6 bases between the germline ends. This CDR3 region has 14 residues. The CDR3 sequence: CASSQVGANYGYTF. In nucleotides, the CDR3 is TGCGCCAGCAGCCAAGTAGGAGCTAACTATGGCTACACCTTC.

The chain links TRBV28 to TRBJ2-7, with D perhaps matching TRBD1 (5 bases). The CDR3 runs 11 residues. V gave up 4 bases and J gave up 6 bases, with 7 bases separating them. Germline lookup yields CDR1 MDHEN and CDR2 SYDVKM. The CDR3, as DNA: TGTGCCAGCAGTTCAGGGCGCGAGCAGTACTTC. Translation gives CASSSGREQYF.

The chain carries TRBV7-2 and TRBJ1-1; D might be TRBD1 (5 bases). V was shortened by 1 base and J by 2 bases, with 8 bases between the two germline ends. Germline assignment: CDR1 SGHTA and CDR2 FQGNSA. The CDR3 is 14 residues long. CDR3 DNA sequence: TGTGCCAGCAGCTTAGTGGGGGATAACACTGAAGCTTTCTTT. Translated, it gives CASSLVGDNTEAFF.

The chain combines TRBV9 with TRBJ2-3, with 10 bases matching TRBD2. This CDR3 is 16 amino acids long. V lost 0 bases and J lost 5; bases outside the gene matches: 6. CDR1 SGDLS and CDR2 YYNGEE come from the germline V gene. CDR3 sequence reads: CASSVGLAGIEDTQYF. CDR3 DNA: TGTGCCAGCAGCGTAGGACTAGCGGGCATAGAAGATACGCAGTATTTT. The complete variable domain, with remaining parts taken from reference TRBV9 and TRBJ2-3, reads DSGVTQTPKHLITATGQRVTLRCSPRSGDLSVYWYQQSLDQGLQFLIQYYNGEERAKGNILERFSAQQFPDLHSELNLSSLELGDSALYFCASSVGLAGIEDTQYFGPGTRLTVL.

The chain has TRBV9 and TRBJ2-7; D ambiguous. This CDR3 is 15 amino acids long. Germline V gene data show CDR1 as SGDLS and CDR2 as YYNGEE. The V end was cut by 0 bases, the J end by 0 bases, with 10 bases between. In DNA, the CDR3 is TGTGCCAGCAGCGTAGGGCTTGACCCCTCCTACGAGCAGTACTTC. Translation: CASSVGLDPSYEQYF.

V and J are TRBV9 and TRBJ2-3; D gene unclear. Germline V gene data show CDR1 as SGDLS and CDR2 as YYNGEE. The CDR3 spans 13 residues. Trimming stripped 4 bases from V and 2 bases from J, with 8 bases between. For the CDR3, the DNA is TGTGCCAGCAGCCCCGTTACCACAGATACGCAGTATTTT. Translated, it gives CASSPVTTDTQYF.

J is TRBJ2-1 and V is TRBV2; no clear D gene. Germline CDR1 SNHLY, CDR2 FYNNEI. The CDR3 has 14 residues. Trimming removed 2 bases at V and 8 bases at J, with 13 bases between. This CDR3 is CASSESKGPYEQFF. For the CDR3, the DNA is TGTGCCAGCAGTGAATCTAAAGGGCCGTATGAGCAGTTCTTC. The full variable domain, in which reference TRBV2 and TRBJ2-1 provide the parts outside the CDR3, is EPEVTQTPSHQVTQMGQEVILRCVPISNHLYFYWYRQILGQKVEFLVSFYNNEISEKSEIFDDQFSVERPDGSNFTLKIRSTKLEDSAMYFCASSESKGPYEQFFGPGTRLTVL.

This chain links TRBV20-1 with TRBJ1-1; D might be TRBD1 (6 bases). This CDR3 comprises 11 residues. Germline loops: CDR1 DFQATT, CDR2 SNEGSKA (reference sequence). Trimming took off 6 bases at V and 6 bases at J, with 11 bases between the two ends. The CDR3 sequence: CSANRVAEAFF. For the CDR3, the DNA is TGCAGTGCAAACAGGGTCGCTGAAGCTTTCTTT.

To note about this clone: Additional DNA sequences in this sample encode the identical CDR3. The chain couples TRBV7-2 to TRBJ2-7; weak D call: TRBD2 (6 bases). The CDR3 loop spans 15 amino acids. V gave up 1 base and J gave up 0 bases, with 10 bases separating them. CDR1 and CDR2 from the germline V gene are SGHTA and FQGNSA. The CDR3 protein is CASSLVSGSSYEQYF. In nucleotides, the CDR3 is TGTGCCAGCAGCTTAGTTAGCGGAAGCTCCTACGAGCAGTACTTC.

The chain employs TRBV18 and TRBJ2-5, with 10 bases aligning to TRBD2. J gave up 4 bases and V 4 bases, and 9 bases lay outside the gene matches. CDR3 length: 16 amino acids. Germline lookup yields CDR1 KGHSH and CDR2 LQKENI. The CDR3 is CASSLGLAPQSETQYF. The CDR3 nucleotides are TGTGCCAGCTCACTGGGACTAGCGCCGCAGTCAGAGACCCAGTACTTC.

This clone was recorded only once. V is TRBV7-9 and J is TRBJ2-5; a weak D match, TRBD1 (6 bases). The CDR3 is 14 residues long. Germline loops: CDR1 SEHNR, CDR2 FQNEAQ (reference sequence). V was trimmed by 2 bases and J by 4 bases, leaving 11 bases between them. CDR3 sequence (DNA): TGTGCCAGCAGCTTAACAGGGAGTTCAGAGACCCAGTACTTC. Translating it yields CASSLTGSSETQYF.

CDR3 sequence reads: CASSGPTGDKAGYTF. The CDR3 bases are TGCGCCAGCAGTGGACCAACAGGGGACAAGGCTGGCTACACCTTC. The chain combines TRBV10-2 with TRBJ1-2; 7 bases agree with TRBD1. The junction had 12 bases not matched to a gene; V was cut back by 4 bases and J by 7 bases. The CDR3 is 15 amino acids. The germline V gene encodes CDR1 WSHSY and CDR2 SAAADI.